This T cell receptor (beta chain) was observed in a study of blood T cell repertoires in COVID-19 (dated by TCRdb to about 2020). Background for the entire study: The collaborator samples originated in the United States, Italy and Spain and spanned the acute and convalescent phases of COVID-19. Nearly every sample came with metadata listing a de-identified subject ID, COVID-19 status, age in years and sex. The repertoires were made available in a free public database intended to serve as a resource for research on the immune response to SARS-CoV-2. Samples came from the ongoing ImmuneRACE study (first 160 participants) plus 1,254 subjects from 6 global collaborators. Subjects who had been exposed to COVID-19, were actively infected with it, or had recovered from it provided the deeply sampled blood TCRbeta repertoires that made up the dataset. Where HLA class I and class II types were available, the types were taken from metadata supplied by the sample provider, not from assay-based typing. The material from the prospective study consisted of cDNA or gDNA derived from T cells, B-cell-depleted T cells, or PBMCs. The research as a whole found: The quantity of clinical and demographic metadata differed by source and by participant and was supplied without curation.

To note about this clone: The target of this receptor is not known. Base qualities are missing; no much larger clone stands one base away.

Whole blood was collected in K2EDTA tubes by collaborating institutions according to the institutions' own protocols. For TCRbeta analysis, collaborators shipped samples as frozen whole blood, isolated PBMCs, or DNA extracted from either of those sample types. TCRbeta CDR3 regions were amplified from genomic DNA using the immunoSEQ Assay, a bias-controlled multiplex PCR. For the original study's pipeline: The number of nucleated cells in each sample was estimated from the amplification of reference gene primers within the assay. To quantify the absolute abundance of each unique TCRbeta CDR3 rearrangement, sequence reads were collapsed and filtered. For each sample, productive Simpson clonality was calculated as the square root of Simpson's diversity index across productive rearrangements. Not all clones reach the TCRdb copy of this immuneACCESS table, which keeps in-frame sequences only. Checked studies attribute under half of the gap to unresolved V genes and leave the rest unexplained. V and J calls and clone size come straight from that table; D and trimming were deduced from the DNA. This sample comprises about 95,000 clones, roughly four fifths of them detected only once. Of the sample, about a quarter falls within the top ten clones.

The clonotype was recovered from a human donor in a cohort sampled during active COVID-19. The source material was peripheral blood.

CDR3 sequence: CATSRGSGGFSYEQYF. The bases are TGTGCCACCAGCAGAGGCTCAGGCGGGTTCTCCTACGAGCAGTACTTC. The rearranged segments are TRBV15 and TRBJ2-7, with a tentative D gene TRBD2 over 5 matching bases. Trimming removed 1 base from V and 0 bases from J, leaving 13 bases between the germline ends. CDR1 LNHNV and CDR2 YYDKDF were looked up in the germline V gene (reference sequence). The CDR3 contains 16 residues, cysteine and phenylalanine counted. Only the CDR3 DNA is retained, 48 bases long and in frame from the first base.